This entry features one T cell receptor beta chain sequence. The antigen is unknown. The PCR was carried out with 60 Vbeta primers and 13 Jbeta primers. TCRdb's copy holds only in-frame clones and misses some; the assay was immunoSEQ multiplex PCR. Its clone listing holds over 100,000 clones. This sample was included in a study of cytomegalovirus exposure and HLA in healthy donors. Study-wide points: The study labeled 150 or so TCR beta chains cytomegalovirus-associated. A later analysis showed that HLA-associated TCR beta chains had undergone more clonal expansion than equally common others. A link between a missense DCLRE1C variant and TCR beta V- and J-gene trimming emerged from a later analysis.

The TCR comes from a middle-aged woman in good health and CMV-seropositive. The sequencing sample was made of PBMCs.

CDR3 DNA sequence: TGTGCCAGCAGCTTAGTCGCGGTGGCCACAGATACGCAGTATTTT. Protein sequence: CASSLVAVATDTQYF. The rearrangement links TRBV7-9 to TRBJ2-3, with D unresolved. This CDR3 has 15 amino acids. The germline CDR1 and CDR2 sequences are SEHNR and FQNEAQ (reference sequence). V was clipped by 1 base and J by 2 bases, with 10 bases between them.